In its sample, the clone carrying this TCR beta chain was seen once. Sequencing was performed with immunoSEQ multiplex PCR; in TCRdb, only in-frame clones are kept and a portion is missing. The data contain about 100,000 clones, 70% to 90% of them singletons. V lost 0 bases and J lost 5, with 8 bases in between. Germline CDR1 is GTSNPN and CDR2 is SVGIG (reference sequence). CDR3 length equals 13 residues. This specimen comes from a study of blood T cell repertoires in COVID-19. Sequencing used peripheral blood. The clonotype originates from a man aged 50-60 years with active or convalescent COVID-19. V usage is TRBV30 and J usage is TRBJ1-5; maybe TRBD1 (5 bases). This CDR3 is CAWSVGRDQPQHF. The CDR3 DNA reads TGTGCCTGGAGTGTAGGCAGGGATCAGCCCCAGCATTTT.